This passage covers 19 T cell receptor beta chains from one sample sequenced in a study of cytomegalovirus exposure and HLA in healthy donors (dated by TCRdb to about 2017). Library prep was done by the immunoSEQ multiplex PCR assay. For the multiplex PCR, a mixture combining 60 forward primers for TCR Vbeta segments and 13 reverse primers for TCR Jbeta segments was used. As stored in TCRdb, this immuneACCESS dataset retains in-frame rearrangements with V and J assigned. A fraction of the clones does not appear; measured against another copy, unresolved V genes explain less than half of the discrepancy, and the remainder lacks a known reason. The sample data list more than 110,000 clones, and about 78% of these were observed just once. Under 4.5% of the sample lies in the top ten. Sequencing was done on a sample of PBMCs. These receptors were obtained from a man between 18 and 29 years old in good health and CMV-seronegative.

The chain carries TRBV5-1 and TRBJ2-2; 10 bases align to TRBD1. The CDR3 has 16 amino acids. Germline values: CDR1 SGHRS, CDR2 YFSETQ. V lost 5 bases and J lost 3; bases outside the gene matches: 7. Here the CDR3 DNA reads TGCGCCAGCAGTTCGCCGGGACAGGGGTACACCGGGGAGCTGTTTTTT. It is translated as CASSSPGQGYTGELFF.

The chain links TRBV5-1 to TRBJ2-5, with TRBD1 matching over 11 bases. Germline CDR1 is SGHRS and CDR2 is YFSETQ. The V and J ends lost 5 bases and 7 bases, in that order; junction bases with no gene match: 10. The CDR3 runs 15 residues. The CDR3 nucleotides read TGCGCCAGCAGTTGGACAGGGGGCGCGGAAGGGACCCAGTACTTC. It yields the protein CASSWTGGAEGTQYF.

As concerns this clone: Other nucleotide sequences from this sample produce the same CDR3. The chain's CDR3 is CASSTGLATSTDTQYF. As DNA, the CDR3 is TGCGCCAGCAGCACCGGACTAGCGACTAGCACAGATACGCAGTATTTT. The rearrangement uses TRBV5-1 and TRBJ2-3; 9 positions match TRBD2. Per germline, CDR1 SGHRS and CDR2 YFSETQ. The CDR3 runs 16 residues. The trim removed 4 bases at V and 0 bases at J, leaving 6 bases unmatched. The entire variable domain, with the rest obtained from reference TRBV5-1 and TRBJ2-3, is as follows: KAGVTQTPRYLIKTRGQQVTLSCSPISGHRSVSWYQQTPGQGLQFLFEYFSETQRNKGNFPGRFSGRQFSNSRSEMNVSTLELGDSALYLCASSTGLATSTDTQYFGPGTRLTVL.

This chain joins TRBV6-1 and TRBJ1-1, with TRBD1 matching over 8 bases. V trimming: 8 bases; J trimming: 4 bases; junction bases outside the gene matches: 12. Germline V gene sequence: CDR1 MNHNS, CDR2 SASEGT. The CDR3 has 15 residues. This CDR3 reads CASWTGRHLTTEAFF. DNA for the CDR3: TGTGCCAGCTGGACAGGGCGCCATCTAACCACTGAAGCTTTCTTT.

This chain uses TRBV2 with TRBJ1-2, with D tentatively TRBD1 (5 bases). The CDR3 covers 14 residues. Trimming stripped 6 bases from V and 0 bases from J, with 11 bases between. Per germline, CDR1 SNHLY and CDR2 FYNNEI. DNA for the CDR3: TGTGCCAGCAGAAACAGGACGTCTAACTATGGCTACACCTTC. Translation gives CASRNRTSNYGYTF.

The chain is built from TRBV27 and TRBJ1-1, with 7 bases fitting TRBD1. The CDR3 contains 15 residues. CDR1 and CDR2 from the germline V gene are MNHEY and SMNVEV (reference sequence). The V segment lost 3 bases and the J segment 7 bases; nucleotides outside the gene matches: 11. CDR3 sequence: CASSFNAGRGIEAFF. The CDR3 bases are TGTGCCAGCAGTTTTAACGCGGGCAGGGGGATTGAAGCTTTCTTT.

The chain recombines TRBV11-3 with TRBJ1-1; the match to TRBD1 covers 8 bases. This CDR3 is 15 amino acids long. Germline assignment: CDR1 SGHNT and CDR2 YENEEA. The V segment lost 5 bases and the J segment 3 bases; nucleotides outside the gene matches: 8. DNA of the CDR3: TGTGCCAGCAGCGCCGGAGGACAGGGTTACACTGAAGCTTTCTTT. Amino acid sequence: CASSAGGQGYTEAFF. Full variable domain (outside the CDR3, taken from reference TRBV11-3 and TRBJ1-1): EAGVVQSPRYKIIEKKQPVAFWCNPISGHNTLYWYLQNLGQGPELLIRYENEEAVDDSQLPKDRFSAERLKGVDSTLKIQPAELGDSAVYLCASSAGGQGYTEAFFGQGTRLTVV.

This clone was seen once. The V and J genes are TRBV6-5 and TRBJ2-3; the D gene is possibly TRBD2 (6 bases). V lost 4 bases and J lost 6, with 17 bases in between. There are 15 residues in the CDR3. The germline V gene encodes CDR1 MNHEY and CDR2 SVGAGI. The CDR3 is CASSSGLAGPDTQYF. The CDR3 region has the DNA TGTGCCAGCAGTTCCGGCTTGGCGGGGCCGGATACGCAGTATTTT.

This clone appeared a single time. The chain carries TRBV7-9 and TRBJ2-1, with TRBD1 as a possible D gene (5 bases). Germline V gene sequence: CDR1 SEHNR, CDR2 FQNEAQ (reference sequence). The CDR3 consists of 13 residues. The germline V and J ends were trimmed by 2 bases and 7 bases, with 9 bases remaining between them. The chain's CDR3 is CASSLFRGNEQFF. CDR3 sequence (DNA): TGTGCCAGCAGCTTATTTAGGGGAAATGAGCAGTTCTTC.

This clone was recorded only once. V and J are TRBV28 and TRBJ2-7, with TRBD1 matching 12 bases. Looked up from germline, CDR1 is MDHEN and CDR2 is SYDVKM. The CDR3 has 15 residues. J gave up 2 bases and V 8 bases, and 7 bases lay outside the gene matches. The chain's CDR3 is CASSGQGARTYEQYF. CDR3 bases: TGTGCCAGCTCGGGACAGGGGGCCAGGACCTACGAGCAGTACTTC. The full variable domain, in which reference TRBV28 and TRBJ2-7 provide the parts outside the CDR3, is DVKVTQSSRYLVKRTGEKVFLECVQDMDHENMFWYRQDPGLGLRLIYFSYDVKMKEKGDIPEGYSVSREKKERFSLILESASTNQTSMYLCASSGQGARTYEQYFGPGTRLTVT.

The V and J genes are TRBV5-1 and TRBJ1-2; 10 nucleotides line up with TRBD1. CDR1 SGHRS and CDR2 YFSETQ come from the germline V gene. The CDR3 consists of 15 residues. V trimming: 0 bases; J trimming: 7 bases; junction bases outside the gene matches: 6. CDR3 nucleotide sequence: TGCGCCAGCAGCTTGGCCCGACAGGGGGCGCTTGGCTACACCTTC. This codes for CASSLARQGALGYTF. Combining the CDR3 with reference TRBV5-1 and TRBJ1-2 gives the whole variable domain KAGVTQTPRYLIKTRGQQVTLSCSPISGHRSVSWYQQTPGQGLQFLFEYFSETQRNKGNFPGRFSGRQFSNSRSEMNVSTLELGDSALYLCASSLARQGALGYTFGSGTRLTVV.

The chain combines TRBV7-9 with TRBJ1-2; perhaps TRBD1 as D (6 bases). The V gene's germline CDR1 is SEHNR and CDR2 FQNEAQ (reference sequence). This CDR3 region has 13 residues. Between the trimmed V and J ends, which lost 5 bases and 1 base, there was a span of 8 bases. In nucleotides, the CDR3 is TGTGCCAGCAGCGTGGGACATAACTATGGCTACACCTTC. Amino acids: CASSVGHNYGYTF. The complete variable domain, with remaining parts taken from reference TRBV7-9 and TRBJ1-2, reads DTGVSQNPRHKITKRGQNVTFRCDPISEHNRLYWYRQTLGQGPEFLTYFQNEAQLEKSRLLSDRFSAERPKGSFSTLEIQRTEQGDSAMYLCASSVGHNYGYTFGSGTRLTVV.

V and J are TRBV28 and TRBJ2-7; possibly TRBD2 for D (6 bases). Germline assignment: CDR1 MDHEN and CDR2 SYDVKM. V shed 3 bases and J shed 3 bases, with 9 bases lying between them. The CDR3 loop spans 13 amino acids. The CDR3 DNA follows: TGTGCCAGCAGTTTCGGGGGAATCTACGAGCAGTACTTC. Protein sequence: CASSFGGIYEQYF.

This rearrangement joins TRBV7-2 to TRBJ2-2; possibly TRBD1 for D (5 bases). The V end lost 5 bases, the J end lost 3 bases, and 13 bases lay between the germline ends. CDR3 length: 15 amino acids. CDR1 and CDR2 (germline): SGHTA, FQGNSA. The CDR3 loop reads CASSPLGRYTGELFF. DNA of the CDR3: TGTGCCAGCAGCCCCCTGGGGCGGTACACCGGGGAGCTGTTTTTT.

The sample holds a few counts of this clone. DNA of the CDR3: TGTGCCAGCAGCGTAGGGAGGGATCCGGGTTACACAGATACGCAGTATTTT. Amino acids: CASSVGRDPGYTDTQYF. The V and J genes are TRBV9 and TRBJ2-3, with D perhaps matching TRBD2 (6 bases). The germline V gene encodes CDR1 SGDLS and CDR2 YYNGEE. V shed 0 bases and J shed 2 bases, with 16 bases lying between them. This CDR3 region has 17 residues.

DNA for the CDR3: TGCGCCAGTTTTAGCGGGGGGCCTGGCACAGATACGCAGTATTTT. Translated, it gives CASFSGGPGTDTQYF. This chain uses TRBV10-1 with TRBJ2-3, with 10 bases fitting TRBD2. The CDR3 sequence is 15 residues long. The germline gives CDR1 WNHNN, CDR2 SYGVQD (reference sequence). The ends lost 9 bases at V and 1 base at J; junction bases unmatched: 7.

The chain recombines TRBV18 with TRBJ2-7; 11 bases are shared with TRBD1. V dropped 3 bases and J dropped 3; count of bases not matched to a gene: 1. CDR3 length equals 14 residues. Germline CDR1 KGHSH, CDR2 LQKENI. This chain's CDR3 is CASSPGQGVYEQYF. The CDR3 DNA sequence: TGTGCCAGCTCACCGGGACAGGGGGTCTACGAGCAGTACTTC.

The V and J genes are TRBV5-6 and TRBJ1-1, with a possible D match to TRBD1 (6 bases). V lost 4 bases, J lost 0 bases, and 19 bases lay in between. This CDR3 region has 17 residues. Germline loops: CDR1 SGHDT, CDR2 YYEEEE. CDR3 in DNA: TGTGCCAGCAGCCCTCGACAGGATTACTTCATGAACACTGAAGCTTTCTTT. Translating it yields CASSPRQDYFMNTEAFF.

In DNA, the CDR3 is TGTGCCAGCAGTCCCCTCGACAGGGGTTCCTATGGCTACACCTTC. It yields the protein CASSPLDRGSYGYTF. This chain links TRBV27 with TRBJ1-2; 8 positions match TRBD1. This CDR3 contains 15 residues. The V segment lost 5 bases and the J segment 4 bases; nucleotides outside the gene matches: 9. Germline V gives CDR1 MNHEY, CDR2 SMNVEV (reference sequence).